This TCR beta chain was recorded in a study of blood T cell repertoires in COVID-19. Study summary: PBMCs, B-cell-depleted T cells, or T cells were the source of the cDNA or gDNA that made up the material.

The assay was immunoSEQ multiplex PCR, and TCRdb's table has in-frame clones only and misses some. The sample holds about 190,000 clones, around nine tenths seen once. The germline V gene encodes CDR1 LGHDT and CDR2 YNNKEL (reference sequence). The CDR3 length is 17 residues. The trim removed 4 bases at V and 1 base at J, leaving 7 bases unmatched. The sequence was collected from a man aged 30 to 45 with acute or convalescent COVID-19. The chain joins TRBV3-1 (or the pseudogene TRBV3-2) to TRBJ1-4; 9 nucleotides line up with TRBD1. The material sequenced was peripheral blood. The CDR3 sequence is CASSPRDRAKTNEKLFF. The CDR3 region has the DNA TGTGCCAGCAGCCCCCGGGACAGGGCTAAAACTAATGAAAAACTGTTTTTT.